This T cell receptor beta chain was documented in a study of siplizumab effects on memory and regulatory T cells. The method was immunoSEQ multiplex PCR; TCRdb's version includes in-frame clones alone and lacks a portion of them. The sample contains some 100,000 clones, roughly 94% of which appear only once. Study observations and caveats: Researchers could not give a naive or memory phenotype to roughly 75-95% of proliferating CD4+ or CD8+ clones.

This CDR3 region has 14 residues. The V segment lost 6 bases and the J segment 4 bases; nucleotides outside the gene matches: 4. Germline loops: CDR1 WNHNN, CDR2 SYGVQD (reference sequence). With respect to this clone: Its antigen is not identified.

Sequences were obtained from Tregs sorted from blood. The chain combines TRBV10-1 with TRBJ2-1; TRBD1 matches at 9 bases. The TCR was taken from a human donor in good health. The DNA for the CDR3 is TGCGCCAGCAGCCGGGACAGGGATTACAATGAGCAGTTCTTC. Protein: CASSRDRDYNEQFF.